The 14 T cell receptor beta chains presented below share a single source sample, sequenced in a study of blood T cell repertoires in COVID-19. Measured with immunoSEQ multiplex PCR; TCRdb has only the in-frame clones, and not every one. The sample yields some 200,000 clones, 80% to 85% seen once. Material for sequencing was PBMCs or T cells enriched from blood (not recorded which). These receptors were collected from a man aged 35 to 55 who had recovered from COVID-19.

J is TRBJ1-5 and V is TRBV10-2, with 8 bases identical to TRBD1. This CDR3 is built from 15 residues. Germline-derived CDR1 and CDR2 are WSHSY and SAAADI. V lost 6 bases to trimming and J lost 5 bases; unmatched junction nucleotides: 9. CDR3 nucleotides: TGCGCCAGCAGACCCGGACAGGGTCTGTATCAGCCCCAGCATTTT. Translation gives CASRPGQGLYQPQHF.

CDR3 protein: CASSEDRSTEAFF. CDR3 nucleotide sequence: TGTGCCAGCAGTGAAGACAGGAGCACTGAAGCTTTCTTT. The J gene is TRBJ1-1, the V gene TRBV2, with D possibly TRBD1 on 5 matching bases. In germline, CDR1 is SNHLY, CDR2 FYNNEI. The CDR3 loop spans 13 amino acids. Trimming left V 1 base short and J 4 bases short, with 7 bases between.

J is TRBJ1-1 and V is TRBV15, with a tentative D call TRBD1 (6 bases). Germline-derived CDR1 and CDR2 are LNHNV and YYDKDF (reference sequence). Deletions cut 1 base from V and 4 bases from J, with 19 bases between. The CDR3 sequence is 17 residues long. The CDR3 here is CATSRGGWAGEGTEAFF. CDR3 nucleotides: TGTGCCACCAGCAGAGGCGGCTGGGCAGGGGAGGGCACTGAAGCTTTCTTT.

The chain recombines TRBV5-4 with TRBJ2-5; TRBD2 aligns across 9 bases. V trimming: 5 bases; J trimming: 2 bases; junction bases outside the gene matches: 13. CDR3 length: 17 residues. Germline CDR1 reads SGHNT; CDR2 reads YYREEE (reference sequence). The CDR3 nucleotides are TGTGCCAGCAGACGGGGGTCGGCGGGGGGGCAGCAAGAGACCCAGTACTTC. Its translation: CASRRGSAGGQQETQYF.

A single count supports this clone. V gene TRBV4-1 combines with J gene TRBJ2-7; D perhaps matches TRBD2 (6 bases). This CDR3 is 14 amino acids long. Germline assignment: CDR1 MGHRA and CDR2 YSYEKL. V gave up 3 bases and J gave up 6 bases, with 15 bases separating them. The CDR3 spells CASSQAEGTFEQYF. DNA for the CDR3: TGCGCCAGCAGCCAGGCGGAGGGGACCTTCGAGCAGTACTTC.

The chain recombines TRBV4-1 with TRBJ1-3, with D hard to call. The ends were cut back, 0 bases at V and 4 bases at J, with 13 bases in the middle. This CDR3 contains 16 residues. Germline CDR1 and CDR2: MGHRA and YSYEKL. The CDR3 sequence: CASSQDKPRGGNTIYF. In DNA form, the CDR3 reads TGCGCCAGCAGCCAAGATAAACCCCGCGGAGGAAACACCATATATTTT.

CDR3 sequence (DNA): TGCGCCAGCAGCCAATTTCCGGGACTAGCGGCAGATACGCAGTATTTT. Amino acid sequence: CASSQFPGLAADTQYF. The chain employs TRBV4-1 and TRBJ2-3; 11 bases agree with TRBD2. CDR1 is MGHRA, CDR2 YSYEKL, per germline. CDR3 length: 16 amino acids. The V and J ends lost 2 bases and 4 bases, in that order; junction bases with no gene match: 5.

The chain couples TRBV15 to TRBJ1-3; 9 bases are shared with TRBD1. CDR1 and CDR2 (germline): LNHNV, YYDKDF (reference sequence). The CDR3 runs 18 residues. The trim removed 0 bases at V and 3 bases at J, leaving 9 bases unmatched. CDR3 sequence: CATSRERPGTGFGNTIYF. The CDR3 DNA sequence: TGTGCCACCAGCAGAGAGCGTCCCGGGACAGGGTTTGGAAACACCATATATTTT.

The sample holds a few counts of this clone. The chain couples TRBV30 to TRBJ1-2, with TRBD1 identical over 8 bases. CDR3 length: 13 residues. After removal of 7 bases from V and 2 bases from J, the junction contained 6 bases not matched to a gene. Germline CDR1 and CDR2: GTSNPN and SVGIG (reference sequence). Here the CDR3 DNA reads TGTGCCTTAGACAGGGGCGGCAACTATGGCTACACCTTC. Encoded protein: CALDRGGNYGYTF. The full variable domain, with the rest looked up from reference TRBV30 and TRBJ1-2, is SQTIHQWPATLVQPVGSPLSLECTVEGTSNPNLYWYRQAAGRGLQLLFYSVGIGQISSEVPQNLSASRPQDRQFILSSKKLLLSDSGFYLCALDRGGNYGYTFGSGTRLTVV.

The DNA of the CDR3 is TGTGCCAGCACCCCCTGGACAGTCCCGAAAGCTTTCTTT. The encoded protein is CASTPWTVPKAFF. V is TRBV7-9 and J is TRBJ1-1; a weak D match, TRBD1 (6 bases). Germline CDR1 and CDR2: SEHNR and FQNEAQ (reference sequence). Trimming left V 7 bases short and J 9 bases short, with 18 bases between. The CDR3 contains 13 residues.

The rearrangement links TRBV19 to TRBJ2-2; D is possibly TRBD1 (5 bases). The ends were cut back, 2 bases at V and 6 bases at J, with 16 bases in the middle. Germline V gives CDR1 LNHDA, CDR2 SQIVND (reference sequence). This CDR3 has 16 residues. The DNA for the CDR3 is TGTGCCAGTAGTATACTCCCCCCCAGGGTACCCGGGGAGCTGTTTTTT. Its protein product is CASSILPPRVPGELFF.

The rearrangement links TRBV20-1 to TRBJ1-2; no definite D call. Trimming removed 3 bases from V and 2 bases from J, with 10 bases in between. CDR3 length: 13 amino acids. Germline-derived CDR1 and CDR2 are DFQATT and SNEGSKA (reference sequence). For the CDR3, the DNA is TGCAGTGCTAGTGAAGTGACAAACTATGGCTACACCTTC. Translated: CSASEVTNYGYTF.

In the case of this clone: At the DNA level, this CDR3 is encoded by other sequences in the same sample as well. The chain has TRBV14 and TRBJ1-2, with 10 bases that match TRBD1. After removal of 2 bases from V and 6 bases from J, the junction contained 6 bases not matched to a gene. CDR1 is SGHDN and CDR2 is FVKESK in the germline V gene. The CDR3 consists of 15 residues. The CDR3 here is CASSQLDRGSDGYTF. The DNA of the CDR3 is TGTGCCAGCAGCCAATTGGACAGGGGGTCGGATGGCTACACCTTC.

The chain has TRBV6-5 and TRBJ2-1; possible D gene TRBD2, 6 bases. Trimming left V 8 bases short and J 2 bases short, with 16 bases between. The CDR3 loop spans 15 amino acids. Germline CDR1 is MNHEY and CDR2 is SVGAGI. In DNA form, the CDR3 reads TGTGCCAGCGCGGGGCTCAACTCAGCCTACAATGAGCAGTTCTTC. Translated, it gives CASAGLNSAYNEQFF.